The next 21 T cell receptor beta chains were all read from a single sample in a study of T cells after posttransplantation cyclophosphamide. Control samples came 1 year after myeloablative marrow transplants with methotrexate plus calcineurin inhibitor. Clones were read by immunoSEQ multiplex PCR, and TCRdb kept only the in-frame ones, dropping some. The table records about 9,900 clones, roughly 90% of them present only once. Sample: PBMCs, taken after an allogeneic stem cell transplant with a calcineurin inhibitor and methotrexate. These receptor sequences come from a male patient between 25 and 40 years old who received an allogeneic stem cell transplant from an unrelated donor, was CMV-positive, and had no GVHD. Among the T cells, some may be from the graft donor.

The gene calls are TRBV12-5 and TRBJ1-6; TRBD1 matches 9 bases. With 5 bases clipped from V and 5 bases from J, the junction kept 1 base outside the gene matches. The CDR3 is 14 amino acids. CDR1 is LGHNT and CDR2 is FRNRAP in the germline V gene. CDR3 in amino acids: CASGGTGHNSPLHF. The CDR3 region has the DNA TGTGCTAGTGGTGGGACAGGGCATAATTCACCCCTCCACTTT. Supplemented by reference TRBV12-5 and TRBJ1-6, the full variable domain reads DARVTQTPRHKVTEMGQEVTMRCQPILGHNTVFWYRQTMMQGLELLAYFRNRAPLDDSGMPKDRFSAEMPDATLATLKIQPSEPRDSAVYFCASGGTGHNSPLHFGNGTRLTVT.

The chain joins TRBV9 to TRBJ2-3, with 15 bases aligning to TRBD2. The ends lost 4 bases at V and 5 bases at J; junction bases unmatched: 2. This CDR3 region has 15 residues. The germline CDR1 and CDR2 sequences are SGDLS and YYNGEE. DNA of the CDR3: TGTGCCAGCAGCCGGGGACTAGCGGGGGGAGATACGCAGTATTTT. Protein: CASSRGLAGGDTQYF.

The chain recombines TRBV4-1 with TRBJ1-1; TRBD1 matches at 9 bases. This CDR3 spans 16 amino acids. Germline V gives CDR1 MGHRA, CDR2 YSYEKL. With V trimmed by 4 bases and J by 2 bases, 8 bases remained unmatched. CDR3 DNA sequence: TGCGCCAGCAGCCCTAAAACAGGGGGCGGAAACACTGAAGCTTTCTTT. Amino acids: CASSPKTGGGNTEAFF.

The rearrangement uses TRBV5-1 and TRBJ1-2; D is perhaps TRBD1 (6 bases). Deletions cut 3 bases from V and 0 bases from J, with 12 bases between. CDR3 length equals 15 residues. Per germline, CDR1 SGHRS and CDR2 YFSETQ. The CDR3 DNA follows: TGCGCCAGCAGCTCGGCGACAGGAGCTAACTATGGCTACACCTTC. It translates to CASSSATGANYGYTF.

DNA for the CDR3: TGTGCCAGCAGGACGGACACAGTGAACACTGAAGCTTTCTTT. It specifies CASRTDTVNTEAFF. V is TRBV6-5 and J is TRBJ1-1; D is perhaps TRBD1 (5 bases). In germline, CDR1 is MNHEY, CDR2 SVGAGI. The CDR3 spans 14 residues. The ends were cut back, 6 bases at V and 0 bases at J, with 11 bases in the middle.

The DNA of the CDR3 is TGTGCCAGCAGCCAAACTAGCGGGAGCGCTTCCTACGAGCAGTACTTC. Translation gives CASSQTSGSASYEQYF. This chain connects TRBV4-2 to TRBJ2-7, with 11 bases matching TRBD2. This CDR3 is 16 amino acids long. Germline trimming cut 2 bases from V and 1 base from J; bases unmatched to any gene: 4. Germline CDR1 reads LGHNA; CDR2 reads YNFKEQ.

The V call is TRBV6-1, the J call TRBJ1-5; a weak D match, TRBD1 (6 bases). The V gene's germline CDR1 is MNHNS and CDR2 SASEGT. The CDR3 extends over 15 amino acids. The V end lost 6 bases, the J end lost 0 bases, and 12 bases lay between the germline ends. The CDR3 nucleotides are TGTGCCAGCAGGGCACAGGGTTATAGCAATCAGCCCCAGCATTTT. Translation: CASRAQGYSNQPQHF.

This clone was detected once. The chain is built from TRBV7-9 and TRBJ1-6, with TRBD1 matching 8 bases. With V trimmed by 2 bases and J by 5 bases, 2 bases remained unmatched. Germline lookup yields CDR1 SEHNR and CDR2 FQNEAQ (reference sequence). This CDR3 has 15 residues. CDR3 region: CASSLLTGDNSPLHF. In nucleotides, the CDR3 is TGTGCCAGCAGCTTACTGACAGGGGATAATTCACCCCTCCACTTT.

This sequence joins TRBV7-3 and TRBJ2-1; no firm D call. V was trimmed by 5 bases and J by 1 base, leaving 12 bases between them. Per germline, CDR1 SGHTA and CDR2 FQGTGA. CDR3 length: 15 amino acids. CDR3 sequence reads: CASSPPGSSYNEQFF. The CDR3, as DNA: TGTGCCAGCAGCCCACCGGGTTCTTCCTACAATGAGCAGTTCTTC.

V is TRBV5-1 and J is TRBJ2-5; D possibly corresponds to TRBD1 (5 bases). The CDR3 has 15 residues. V lost 4 bases and J lost 3, with 16 bases in between. CDR1 and CDR2 from the germline V gene are SGHRS and YFSETQ. CDR3 loop: CASSPRAGREETQYF. CDR3 nucleotide sequence: TGCGCCAGCAGCCCTAGGGCAGGGCGAGAAGAGACCCAGTACTTC.

The chain's CDR3 is CASSPQGAGRETQYF. DNA for the CDR3: TGTGCCAGCTCACCACAGGGAGCCGGTCGAGAGACCCAGTACTTC. The chain combines TRBV18 with TRBJ2-5; TRBD2 might be the D (5 bases). Per the germline V gene, CDR1 is KGHSH and CDR2 is LQKENI. The CDR3 contains 15 residues. Trimming shortened V by 1 base and J by 4 bases, and 13 bases separated the two germline ends.

The chain recombines TRBV5-6 with TRBJ1-4; TRBD1 matches at 8 bases. CDR1 and CDR2 (germline): SGHDT, YYEEEE. The CDR3 length is 14 residues. Unmatched junction bases numbered 9, after V lost 4 bases and J lost 10 bases. In nucleotides, the CDR3 is TGTGCCAGCAGCCCAATGGACAGGGAAGGAAAACTGTTTTTT. Encoded protein: CASSPMDREGKLFF.

The V gene is TRBV5-5, the J gene TRBJ2-2; TRBD2 is a possible D gene (6 bases). The V gene's germline CDR1 is SGHKS and CDR2 YYEKEE (reference sequence). Trimming pared 3 bases from V and 6 bases from J, leaving 18 bases between. The CDR3 length is 16 residues. The CDR3 loop is CASSWSPSEMSGELFF. The CDR3 nucleotides read TGTGCCAGCAGCTGGTCACCTAGCGAAATGTCCGGGGAGCTGTTTTTT.

The chain couples TRBV28 to TRBJ2-7, with 8 bases identical to TRBD2. The V gene end was trimmed by 3 bases and the J gene end by 0 bases; junction bases not matched to a gene: 4. The CDR3 length is 15 residues. CDR1 MDHEN and CDR2 SYDVKM come from the germline V gene. The CDR3 region is CASSLAGGRSYEQYF. CDR3 DNA sequence: TGTGCCAGCAGTTTGGCGGGAGGACGCTCCTACGAGCAGTACTTC.

The chain joins TRBV5-4 to TRBJ1-5, with TRBD1 as a possible D gene (6 bases). Looked up from germline, CDR1 is SGHNT and CDR2 is YYREEE (reference sequence). V dropped 2 bases and J dropped 1 base, with 7 bases sitting between them. The CDR3 runs to 14 residues. The CDR3 DNA is TGTGCCAGCAGCTTACAGGGAAGCAATCAGCCCCAGCATTTT. This translates into CASSLQGSNQPQHF.

V usage is TRBV14 and J usage is TRBJ2-2; D may be TRBD1 (6 bases). This CDR3 is 19 amino acids long. The germline V gene has CDR1 SGHDN and CDR2 FVKESK. The V end lost 0 bases, the J end lost 5 bases, and 22 bases lay between the germline ends. This CDR3 reads CASSQDLQGRVGPTGELFF. The CDR3 region has the DNA TGTGCCAGCAGCCAAGATCTACAGGGCAGGGTGGGTCCTACCGGGGAGCTGTTTTTT.

V and J are TRBV9 and TRBJ2-2; weak D call: TRBD2 (6 bases). The germline V and J ends were trimmed by 10 bases and 1 base, with 17 bases remaining between them. The CDR3 is 15 residues long. Germline-derived CDR1 and CDR2 are SGDLS and YYNGEE. DNA for the CDR3: TGTGCCTTTGAAGCGGCGGGAAGGAACACCGGGGAGCTGTTTTTT. It is translated as CAFEAAGRNTGELFF.

This clone has just a few counts. The chain couples TRBV18 to TRBJ2-1; 10 bases are shared with TRBD1. This CDR3 is 19 amino acids long. The germline V gene encodes CDR1 KGHSH and CDR2 LQKENI. Unmatched junction bases numbered 17, after V lost 3 bases and J lost 6 bases. CDR3 residues: CASSPMNYKAGQGFNEQFF. CDR3 in DNA: TGTGCCAGCTCACCGATGAACTATAAAGCGGGACAGGGGTTCAATGAGCAGTTCTTC.

The chain employs TRBV9 and TRBJ2-2; D may be TRBD1 (5 bases). This CDR3 comprises 15 residues. V was pared by 0 bases and J by 2 bases, with 8 bases between. Germline CDR1 SGDLS, CDR2 YYNGEE. CDR3 nucleotide sequence: TGTGCCAGCAGCGTAGTTGGACAAAACACCGGGGAGCTGTTTTTT. It yields the protein CASSVVGQNTGELFF. Full variable domain (remainder filled in from reference TRBV9 and TRBJ2-2): DSGVTQTPKHLITATGQRVTLRCSPRSGDLSVYWYQQSLDQGLQFLIQYYNGEERAKGNILERFSAQQFPDLHSELNLSSLELGDSALYFCASSVVGQNTGELFFGEGSRLTVL.

Worth noting for this clone: One end of the junction varies from germline; a read error may be responsible. The chain joins TRBV15 to TRBJ2-1; possible D gene TRBD2, 5 bases. Looked up from germline, CDR1 is LNHNV and CDR2 is YYDKDF (reference sequence). This CDR3 is 12 amino acids long. CDR3 loop: CATSRTLNEQFF. The CDR3 DNA sequence: TGCGCCACCAGCAGGACTCTGAATGAGCAGTTCTTC.

The V and J genes are TRBV2 and TRBJ2-1, with D uncertain. Trimming stripped 7 bases from V and 3 bases from J, with 13 bases between. Germline lookup yields CDR1 SNHLY and CDR2 FYNNEI. This CDR3 is built from 14 residues. The CDR3 region is CASTAALYYNEQFF. In DNA form, the CDR3 reads TGTGCCAGCACGGCAGCGTTATACTACAATGAGCAGTTCTTC.